Only a few counts were recorded for the clone carrying this T cell receptor beta chain. The antigen is unknown. For the second PCR, which ran for about 7 to 11 cycles, a sample-barcoded 5' primer and a J-beta primer mix were used. All cDNA molecules were each tagged by a template-switch adaptor with 12 random nucleotides. One entry per CDR3 protein, called by TCRdb with MiXCR from the 5' RACE reads. Altogether some 700,000 distinct CDR3 sequences are present, 20% to 25% being singletons, with the ten largest covering around 22%. The sample belongs to a study of blood T cells in healthy people across ages. Study results and caveats: PBMCs that were unsorted prevented a conclusive naive versus antigen-experienced comparison. From one million sequenced T cells, diversity estimates were lower bounds.

The sequencing input was blood. This TCR was sampled from a man in his 70s in good health.

CDR3 residues: CSATLQGRVSDTQYF. The CDR3 DNA reads TGCAGTGCGACCTTACAGGGTCGGGTGTCGGATACGCAGTATTTT. The chain joins TRBV20-1 to TRBJ2-3; D is possibly TRBD1 (6 bases). The CDR3 runs 15 residues. The germline V gene has CDR1 DFQATT and CDR2 SNEGSKA (reference sequence). V was clipped by 6 bases and J by 6 bases, with 22 bases between them.